This is a list of T cell receptor beta chains from one sample in a study of T cells in Graves' hyperthyroidism and ophthalmopathy. Each CDR3 protein gets one entry after TCRdb re-called the multiplex PCR reads with MiXCR. The sample shows roughly 520,000 distinct CDR3 sequences, about 24% of them seen only once. Sequencing input: blood. The receptors derive from a woman younger than 45 with Graves' ophthalmopathy. CDR3s include the opening cysteine and the closing phenylalanine or tryptophan. Each record gives: D gene, clone size, CDR3 length, J gene, V gene, CDR3 DNA, CDR3 protein. A D gene is named only where the DNA matches it firmly. The size entry is marked missing in some rows and otherwise reads once, few, many or a size class.

NA many 12 TRBJ2-7 TRBV6-1 TGTGCCAGCACCACTGCGGCCGGTGAGCAGTACTTC CASTTAAGEQYF
NA many 13 TRBJ1-2 TRBV28 TGTGCCAGCAGTTTACAGTTGCACTATGGCTACACCTTC CASSLQLHYGYTF
NA many 13 TRBJ1-2 TRBV10-3 TGTGCCATCAGTGGGGACAATCAAGGGAGCTACACCTTC CAISGDNQGSYTF
NA NA 14 TRBJ1-1 TRBV6-5 TGTGCCAGCAGTTATGAGGGAAGGAACACTGAAGCTTTCTTT CASSYEGRNTEAFF
NA NA 15 TRBJ2-7 TRBV12-3/TRBV12-4 TGTGCCAGCAGTTTTCGGGGCGGAAGGCGGGACGAGCAGTACTTC CASSFRGGRRDEQYF
NA NA 14 TRBJ1-1 TRBV10-2 TGCGCCAGCAGTGAGTCGACAACGAACACTGAAGCTTTCTTT CASSESTTNTEAFF
NA many 13 TRBJ2-7 TRBV6-5 TGTGCCAGCAGGACCAGGGTTTCCTACGAGCAGTACTTC CASRTRVSYEQYF
TRBD1 NA 15 TRBJ1-1 TRBV6-2/TRBV6-3 TGTGCCAGCAGGTGGGACAGGGGTATGAACACTGAAGCTTTCTTT CASRWDRGMNTEAFF
NA many 13 TRBJ1-5 TRBV7-2 TGTGCCAGCACCTTTGTGGGGAATCAGCCCCAGCATTTT CASTFVGNQPQHF
NA many 13 TRBJ2-7 TRBV15 TGTGCCACCAGACCTCGGGAATCCTACGAGCAGTACTTC CATRPRESYEQYF
NA many 14 TRBJ2-7 TRBV5-1 TGCGCCAGCAGCTTGGTGTATCCGGGAGACGAGCAGTACTTC CASSLVYPGDEQYF
NA many 14 TRBJ1-2 TRBV6-5 TGTGCCAGCACTCCCCGCGAGGGAGGGGATGGCTACACCTTC CASTPREGGDGYTF
TRBD1 many 13 TRBJ2-7 TRBV5-1 TGCGCCAGCAGCACCCTGACAGGGTACGAGCAGTACTTC CASSTLTGYEQYF
TRBD2 many 12 TRBJ2-5 TRBV20-1 TGCAGTGCGCGGGGGAGCCAAGAGACCCAGTACTTC CSARGSQETQYF
TRBD1 many 15 TRBJ1-3 TRBV5-1 TGCGCCAGCAGCTTGGACAGGGGATATGGAAACACCATATATTTT CASSLDRGYGNTIYF
NA many 19 TRBJ2-2 TRBV15 TGTGCCACCAGCAGAGATGATCCCCTTTCGTGGCTAGACGCCGGGGAGCTGTTTTTT CATSRDDPLSWLDAGELFF
TRBD1 many 15 TRBJ1-1 TRBV7-2 TGTGCCAGCAGCCGCGCCGGGACAGGGGACCATGAAGCTTTCTTT CASSRAGTGDHEAFF
TRBD2 many 15 TRBJ2-1 TRBV27 TGTGCCAGCAGTTCACCGGGACTAGCGGTGAATGAGCAGTTCTTC CASSSPGLAVNEQFF
NA many 11 TRBJ1-1 TRBV6-1 TGTGCCAGCAGGTTGGACGGTGAAGCTTTCTTT CASRLDGEAFF
TRBD2 NA 17 TRBJ2-2 TRBV6-2/TRBV6-3 TGTGCCAGCAGCCCAACGGGACTAGCGGGGGGGGTCGGGGAGCTGTTTTTT CASSPTGLAGGVGELFF
NA NA 15 TRBJ1-1 TRBV28 TGTGCCAGCAGTGCTGGTGGAGCGGGGAACACTGAAGCTTTCTTT CASSAGGAGNTEAFF
NA many 13 TRBJ2-7 TRBV7-2 TGTGCCAGCAGCTTAAACTTGTTCTACGAGCAGTACTTC CASSLNLFYEQYF
NA many 16 TRBJ1-1 TRBV19 TGTGCCAGTAGTATATTACCCCGGGAGCTGAACACTGAAGCTTTCTTT CASSILPRELNTEAFF
NA many 13 TRBJ1-2 TRBV7-9 TGTGCCAGCAGTTTCGAGGGAGGCTATGGCTACACCTTC CASSFEGGYGYTF
TRBD1 many 13 TRBJ2-5 TRBV28 TGTGCCAGTGTGCCCCAGGGGGAAGAGACCCAGTACTTC CASVPQGEETQYF
NA NA 14 TRBJ1-1 TRBV12-3/TRBV12-4 TGTGCCAGCAATCCTCAGGGGAGGAACACTGAAGCTTTCTTT CASNPQGRNTEAFF
NA many 16 TRBJ1-1 TRBV5-1 TGCGCCAGCAGCTTGGCGACAGGAAATATGAACACTGAAGCTTTCTTT CASSLATGNMNTEAFF
NA many 16 TRBJ1-3 TRBV6-1 TGTGCCAGCAGTGAAGACGGTCGCTTCTCTGGAAACACCATATATTTT CASSEDGRFSGNTIYF
NA many 13 TRBJ1-5 TRBV6-2/TRBV6-3 TGTGCCAGCAGTTACAGTGGTCAGCAGCCCCAGCATTTT CASSYSGQQPQHF
NA few 12 TRBJ1-1 TRBV15 TGTGCCACCTCCCCCTTCAACACTGAAGCTTTCTTT CATSPFNTEAFF
NA NA 15 TRBJ2-7 TRBV7-2 TGTGCCAGCAGCTTTAGTTCAGGGAGCTCCTACGAGCAGTACTTC CASSFSSGSSYEQYF
TRBD1 NA 14 TRBJ1-2 TRBV10-3 TGTGCCATCAGAGATGCGACAGGGTTCTATGGCTACACCTTC CAIRDATGFYGYTF
NA many 12 TRBJ1-6 TRBV12-3/TRBV12-4 TGTGCCAGCAGGGGCCCCAATTCACCCCTCCACTTT CASRGPNSPLHF
NA few 13 TRBJ2-5 TRBV7-9 TGTGCCAGCAGCCAATGGGACCGAGAGACCCAGTACTTC CASSQWDRETQYF
TRBD1 NA 15 TRBJ2-4 TRBV6-1 TGTGCCAGCAGTCCAACCGGGACAGCTGAAAACATTCAGTACTTC CASSPTGTAENIQYF
NA NA 13 TRBJ1-1 TRBV12-3/TRBV12-4 TGTGCCAGCAGTTTTGTGGGGTACACTGAAGCTTTCTTT CASSFVGYTEAFF
NA few 16 TRBJ2-2 TRBV30 TGTGCCTGTTACGCCCGGGACTTCGGGGTTGGTGGGGAGCTGTTTTTT CACYARDFGVGGELFF
NA many 16 TRBJ1-2 TRBV15 TGTGCCACCAGCAGAGATCGAACGGCCAGACTTTATGGCTACACCTTC CATSRDRTARLYGYTF
TRBD2 NA 17 TRBJ2-5 TRBV28 TGTGCCAGCAGTTTTGGGAGACTAGCGGGAGGGCCTAGGGCCCAGTACTTC CASSFGRLAGGPRAQYF
NA once 12 TRBJ1-1 TRBV12-3/TRBV12-4 TGTGCCAGCAGTTTCCCGGGCGTGTCGGCTTTCTTT CASSFPGVSAFF
NA many 14 TRBJ2-2 TRBV20-1 TGCAGTGCTACGGGCCTCGTATACACCGGGGAGCTGTTTTTT CSATGLVYTGELFF
NA few 13 TRBJ1-1 TRBV6-5 TGTGCCAGCAGTTACTCGTCCTTCGGGATGGCTTTCTTT CASSYSSFGMAFF
NA many 15 TRBJ2-7 TRBV14 TGTGCCAGCAGCCTCGAAATGGACCTTGGTTACGAGCAGTACTTC CASSLEMDLGYEQYF
NA NA 15 TRBJ1-3 TRBV9 TGTGCCAGCGCCCAGTTCGAGGGAGTTGGAAACACCATATATTTT CASAQFEGVGNTIYF
NA few 18 TRBJ2-6 TRBV5-1 TGCGCCAGCAGCTTGGGATTTGCAGGGAAAGGTGGGGCCAACGTCCTGACTTTC CASSLGFAGKGGANVLTF
NA many 16 TRBJ1-6 TRBV6-5 TGTGCCAGCAGTTACTCGGGCGGCGGGGGATATTCACCCCTCCACTTT CASSYSGGGGYSPLHF
NA once 13 TRBJ2-7 TRBV12-3/TRBV12-4 TGTGCCAGCAGTTTACACCCACGCTACGAGCAGTACTTC CASSLHPRYEQYF
NA many 14 TRBJ1-6 TRBV12-3/TRBV12-4 TGTGCCAGCAGTACAGGATGGGATAATTCACCCCTCCACTTT CASSTGWDNSPLHF
NA few 13 TRBJ2-5 TRBV7-9 TGTGCCAGCAGCCCCGAGAGTTGGGAGACCCAGTACTTC CASSPESWETQYF
TRBD1 many 13 TRBJ2-4 TRBV11-1 TGTGCCAGCAGCAGAGGACAGGGGGACATTCAGTACTTC CASSRGQGDIQYF
NA many 11 TRBJ1-2 TRBV10-3 TGTGCCAACCGGGCAGGGCATGGCTACACCTTC CANRAGHGYTF
TRBD1 few 14 TRBJ1-1 TRBV20-1 TGCAGGGGAGAAAGGGACAGGGTCGACACTGAAGCTTTCTTT CRGERDRVDTEAFF
TRBD1 few 15 TRBJ2-5 TRBV4-1 TGCGCCAGCAGCCAAGAGGGACAGCGCCGAGAGACCCAGTACTTC CASSQEGQRRETQYF
TRBD2 many 14 TRBJ2-2 TRBV2 TGTGCCAGCGGCCTAGCGGGGGGGCCCGGGGAGCTGTTTTTT CASGLAGGPGELFF
NA many 15 TRBJ2-7 TRBV28 TGTGCCAGCAGTTTTTCATCCCGCGGCCTCTACGAGCAGTACTTC CASSFSSRGLYEQYF
TRBD1 few 15 TRBJ1-5 TRBV4-1 TGCGCCAGCAGCCAACCGGACAGGGATTTTCAGCCCCAGCATTTT CASSQPDRDFQPQHF
NA NA 15 TRBJ2-2 TRBV6-1 TGTGCCAGCAGTGATGGGGCCTGGTTAACCGGGGAGCTGTTTTTT CASSDGAWLTGELFF